One sample yielded the 18 T cell receptor beta chains listed below, sequenced in a study of OX40 agonist ivuxolimab in advanced cancers. Profiling relied on immunoSEQ multiplex PCR, and the TCRdb table lists in-frame clones only, not all of them. Of roughly 81,000 clones in the sample, over 85% were seen once. This sample comprised CD4+ or CD8+ T cells sorted from blood, obtained in a trial of the OX40 agonist ivuxolimab. The receptors here all came from an adult with an advanced solid tumor such as melanoma, head and neck, liver or kidney cancer.

CDR3 sequence (DNA): TGTGCCAGCAGTGTACCAGGGGCCGGTGGCAACACCATATATTTT. Translated, it gives CASSVPGAGGNTIYF. The V gene is TRBV2, the J gene TRBJ1-3, with D possibly being TRBD1 (6 bases). Germline V lookup: CDR1 SNHLY, CDR2 FYNNEI. This CDR3 has 15 residues. V lost 4 bases and J 7 bases, leaving 17 bases between the germline ends.

The chain couples TRBV5-4 to TRBJ2-5; TRBD1 matches 7 bases. Germline V CDR1 and CDR2: SGHNT, YYREEE (reference sequence). The CDR3 covers 14 residues. V dropped 2 bases and J dropped 1; count of bases not matched to a gene: 2. CDR3 loop: CASSFRGLQETQYF. As DNA, the CDR3 is TGTGCCAGCAGCTTTAGGGGGCTCCAAGAGACCCAGTACTTC.

The chain is built from TRBV27 and TRBJ2-7; D gene ambiguous. Trimming pared 3 bases from V and 2 bases from J, leaving 8 bases between. The CDR3 is 13 residues long. Germline V gene lookup returns CDR1 MNHEY and CDR2 SMNVEV (reference sequence). Here the CDR3 reads CASSFGVPYEQYF. The CDR3 DNA follows: TGTGCCAGCAGTTTCGGAGTACCCTACGAGCAGTACTTC.

This rearrangement joins TRBV4-1 to TRBJ2-7; 7 bases match TRBD2. V was clipped by 4 bases and J by 5 bases; unmatched bases: 11. Germline CDR1 and CDR2: MGHRA and YSYEKL. The CDR3 consists of 15 residues. In DNA form, the CDR3 reads TGCGCCAGCAGCCCCCTTCTACTAGCGACCCACGAGCAGTACTTC. Amino acid sequence: CASSPLLLATHEQYF.

The chain links TRBV9 to TRBJ2-1, with D perhaps TRBD1 (6 bases). The CDR3 runs to 17 residues. From germline, CDR1 is SGDLS and CDR2 YYNGEE. Trimming took off 3 bases at V and 4 bases at J, with 20 bases between the two ends. CDR3: CASSAHSRQGPYNEQFF. The CDR3 DNA follows: TGTGCCAGCAGCGCACATAGTCGGCAGGGGCCTTACAATGAGCAGTTCTTC.

In DNA form, the CDR3 reads TGTGCCAGCAGCCAAGACCGGGGGTCGTATGGCTACACCTTC. It translates to CASSQDRGSYGYTF. The genes are TRBV14 and TRBJ1-2, with TRBD1 as a possible D gene (5 bases). V gave up 0 bases and J gave up 5 bases, with 10 bases separating them. Germline CDR1 SGHDN, CDR2 FVKESK. The CDR3 sequence is 14 residues long.

V gene TRBV29-1 combines with J gene TRBJ2-1; D ambiguous. The length of the CDR3 is 13 residues. Germline CDR1 reads SQVTM; CDR2 reads ANQGSEA. Trimming shortened V by 2 bases and J by 5 bases, and 10 bases separated the two germline ends. The CDR3 loop is CSVELPGDNEQFF. The CDR3, as DNA: TGCAGCGTTGAACTCCCGGGTGACAATGAGCAGTTCTTC.

As DNA, the CDR3 is TGTGCCAGCAGCGCCCCCGGGACAGGGGACCACGAGCAGTACTTC. It yields the protein CASSAPGTGDHEQYF. This sequence joins TRBV9 and TRBJ2-7; the match to TRBD1 covers 10 bases. The germline V gene has CDR1 SGDLS and CDR2 YYNGEE. V lost 3 bases, J lost 5 bases, and 8 bases stayed unmatched. This CDR3 region has 15 residues.

This chain uses TRBV27 with TRBJ2-7, with D unclear. The germline V gene has CDR1 MNHEY and CDR2 SMNVEV (reference sequence). This CDR3 contains 14 residues. V lost 6 bases, J lost 2 bases, and 14 bases lay in between. The CDR3, as DNA: TGTGCCAGCAGCCCGGGTATCCCTGCCTACGAGCAGTACTTC. Translating it yields CASSPGIPAYEQYF.

The chain is built from TRBV7-2 and TRBJ2-2; D unclear. Looked up from germline, CDR1 is SGHTA and CDR2 is FQGNSA. V was pared by 5 bases and J by 0 bases, with 4 bases between. This CDR3 spans 13 amino acids. CDR3 region: CASSPSNTGELFF. Here the CDR3 DNA reads TGTGCCAGCAGCCCCTCGAACACCGGGGAGCTGTTTTTT.

The V call is TRBV28, the J call TRBJ2-7, with 10 bases fitting TRBD2. Germline CDR1 is MDHEN and CDR2 is SYDVKM. The CDR3 consists of 20 residues. Germline trimming cut 5 bases from V and 5 bases from J; bases unmatched to any gene: 24. CDR3 region: CASSLLNWGGALAGDNEQYF. The CDR3 nucleotides are TGTGCCAGCAGTCTCTTAAACTGGGGGGGCGCGCTAGCGGGAGATAACGAGCAGTACTTC.

The chain uses TRBV9 and TRBJ2-3; a possible D gene is TRBD2 (5 bases). V was pared by 0 bases and J by 4 bases, with 15 bases between. CDR1 is SGDLS and CDR2 is YYNGEE in the germline V gene. There are 16 residues in the CDR3. The CDR3 is CASSVGLWELSDTQYF. The CDR3 DNA reads TGTGCCAGCAGCGTAGGGTTGTGGGAGTTGTCAGATACGCAGTATTTT.

The V and J genes are TRBV6-5 and TRBJ2-7; a possible D gene is TRBD2 (5 bases). Trimming removed 2 bases at V and 0 bases at J, with 8 bases between. CDR1 is MNHEY and CDR2 is SVGAGI in the germline V gene. The CDR3 is made up of 14 amino acids. As DNA, the CDR3 is TGTGCCAGCAGTTACCGGGGTGTCTCCTACGAGCAGTACTTC. Translated: CASSYRGVSYEQYF.

V usage is TRBV9 and J usage is TRBJ2-3; 7 nucleotides agree with TRBD2. The germline V gene encodes CDR1 SGDLS and CDR2 YYNGEE. The CDR3 has 14 residues. The J segment lost 3 bases and the V segment lost 1 base, leaving 2 bases of the junction unmatched. The CDR3 DNA follows: TGTGCCAGCAGCGTATGGGAGGGTACAGATACGCAGTATTTT. This translates into CASSVWEGTDTQYF.

This sequence joins TRBV10-3 and TRBJ2-1, with 9 positions matching TRBD1. The V gene end was trimmed by 4 bases and the J gene end by 8 bases; junction bases not matched to a gene: 6. Germline V lookup: CDR1 ENHRY, CDR2 SYGVKD. This CDR3 region has 14 residues. The CDR3 DNA sequence: TGTGCCATCAGTGTCGGGACAGGGCTGTATGAGCAGTTCTTC. As protein: CAISVGTGLYEQFF.

This rearrangement joins TRBV5-1 to TRBJ2-7; the match to TRBD2 covers 7 bases. CDR3 size: 14 residues. Trimming at V came to 0 bases and at J to 8 bases, leaving 8 bases not matched to a gene. The germline CDR1 and CDR2 sequences are SGHRS and YFSETQ. CDR3 nucleotide sequence: TGCGCCAGCAGCTTGGGGAGCGGGATTGAACAGCAGTACTTC. It codes for CASSLGSGIEQQYF.

The chain joins TRBV10-1 to TRBJ2-7; perhaps D is TRBD1 or TRBD2 (5 bases each). The V gene's germline CDR1 is WNHNN and CDR2 SYGVQD (reference sequence). Trimming left V 2 bases short and J 2 bases short, with 19 bases between. CDR3 length: 17 amino acids. The CDR3 DNA reads as TGCGCCAGCAGTGAGGATTGGGGGTCCGGATTTCCCTACGAGCAGTACTTC. Its translation is CASSEDWGSGFPYEQYF.

V usage is TRBV7-9 and J usage is TRBJ2-7; a possible D gene is TRBD1 (6 bases). The germline CDR1 and CDR2 sequences are SEHNR and FQNEAQ (reference sequence). Between the trimmed V and J ends, which lost 5 bases and 0 bases, there was a span of 11 bases. The CDR3 consists of 14 residues. CDR3 nucleotide sequence: TGTGCCAGCAGCCTCGGGGACACCTCCTACGAGCAGTACTTC. As protein: CASSLGDTSYEQYF.